Listed below are T cell receptor beta chains from one sample, sequenced in a study of blood T cell repertoires in COVID-19. Method: immunoSEQ multiplex PCR; TCRdb's copy keeps in-frame clones and lacks some. In the table there are about 13,000 clones, 90% of which are singletons. The sequenced sample consisted of peripheral blood. The receptors derive from a human donor with active COVID-19. The donor label of this sample is uncertain. The CDR3 runs from the conserved cysteine through the conserved F or W. A D gene is named only where the DNA matches it firmly. Only part of the rows carry a size: once, few, many, or a class if the clone is expanded.

V gene	D gene	clone size	J gene	CDR3 protein	CDR3 DNA
TRBV6-5	TRBD1	-	TRBJ1-5	CASSDRGGGQPQHF	TGTGCCAGCAGCGACAGGGGCGGAGGGCAGCCCCAGCATTTT
TRBV28	TRBD1	-	TRBJ1-2	CASSGYRDRDGYTF	TGTGCCAGCAGTGGATACCGGGACAGGGATGGCTACACCTTC
TRBV4-1	TRBD1	-	TRBJ1-6	CASSQDPGQNYNSPLHF	TGCGCCAGCAGCCAAGATCCGGGACAGAACTATAATTCACCCCTCCACTTT
TRBV6-4	-	-	TRBJ2-1	CASSVAQEYNEQFF	TGTGCCAGCAGTGTTGCCCAGGAATACAATGAGCAGTTCTTC
TRBV5-1	TRBD1	-	TRBJ2-7	CASSLDPAGGSGEQYF	TGCGCCAGCAGCTTGGATCCGGCAGGGGGCTCAGGCGAGCAGTACTTC
TRBV7-2	TRBD1	-	TRBJ2-7	CASSSGTGSYEQYF	TGTGCCAGCAGCTCCGGGACAGGGTCCTACGAGCAGTACTTC
TRBV10-3	TRBD1	once	TRBJ1-2	CAIQGAGYTF	TGTGCCATTCAGGGGGCTGGCTACACCTTC
TRBV7-6	TRBD2	-	TRBJ2-3	CASSLDRGLAGSADTQYF	TGTGCCAGCAGCTTAGATCGGGGACTAGCGGGTTCCGCGGATACGCAGTATTTT
TRBV7-9	-	-	TRBJ1-6	CASSSTARDTTNSPLHF	TGTGCCAGCAGCTCTACGGCACGGGACACCACTAATTCACCCCTCCACTTT
TRBV20-1	-	-	TRBJ1-1	CSASMQGKGAFF	TGCAGTGCTAGTATGCAGGGGAAAGGTGCTTTCTTT